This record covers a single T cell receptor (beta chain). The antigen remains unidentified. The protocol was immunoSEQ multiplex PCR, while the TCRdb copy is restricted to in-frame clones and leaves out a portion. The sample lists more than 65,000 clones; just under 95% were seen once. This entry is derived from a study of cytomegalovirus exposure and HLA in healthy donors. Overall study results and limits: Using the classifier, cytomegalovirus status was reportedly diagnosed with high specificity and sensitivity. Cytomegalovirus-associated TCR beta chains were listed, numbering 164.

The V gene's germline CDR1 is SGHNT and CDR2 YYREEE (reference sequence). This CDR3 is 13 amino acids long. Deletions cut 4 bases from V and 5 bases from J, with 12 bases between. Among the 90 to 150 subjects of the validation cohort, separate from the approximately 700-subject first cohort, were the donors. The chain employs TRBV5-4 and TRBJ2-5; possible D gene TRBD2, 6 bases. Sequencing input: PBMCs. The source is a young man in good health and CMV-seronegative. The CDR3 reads CASSPLGGETQYF. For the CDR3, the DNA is TGTGCCAGCAGCCCCCTTGGGGGGGAGACCCAGTACTTC.